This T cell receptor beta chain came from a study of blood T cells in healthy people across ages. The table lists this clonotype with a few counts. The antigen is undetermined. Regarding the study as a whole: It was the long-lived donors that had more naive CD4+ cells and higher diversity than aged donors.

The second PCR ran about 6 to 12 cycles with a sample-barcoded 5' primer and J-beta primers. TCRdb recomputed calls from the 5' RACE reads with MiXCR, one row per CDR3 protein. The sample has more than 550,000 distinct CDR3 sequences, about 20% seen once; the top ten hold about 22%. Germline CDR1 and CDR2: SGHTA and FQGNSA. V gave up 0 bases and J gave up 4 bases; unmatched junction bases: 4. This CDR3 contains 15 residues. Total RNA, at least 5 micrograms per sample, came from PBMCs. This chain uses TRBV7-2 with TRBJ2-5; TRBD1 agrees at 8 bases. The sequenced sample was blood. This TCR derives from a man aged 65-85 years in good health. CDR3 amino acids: CASSLAGQGLETQYF. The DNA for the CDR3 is TGTGCCAGCAGCTTAGCCGGACAGGGTCTAGAGACCCAGTACTTC.